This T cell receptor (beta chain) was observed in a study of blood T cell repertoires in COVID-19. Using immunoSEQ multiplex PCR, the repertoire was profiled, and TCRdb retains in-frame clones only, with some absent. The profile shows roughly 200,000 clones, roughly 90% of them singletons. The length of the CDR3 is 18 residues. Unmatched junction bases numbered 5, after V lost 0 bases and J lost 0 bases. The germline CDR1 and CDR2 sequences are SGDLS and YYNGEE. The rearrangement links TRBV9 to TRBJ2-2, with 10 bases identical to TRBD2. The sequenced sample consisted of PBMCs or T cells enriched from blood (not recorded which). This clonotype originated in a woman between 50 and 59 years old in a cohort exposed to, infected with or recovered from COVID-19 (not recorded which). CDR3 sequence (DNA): TGTGCCAGCAGCGTAGCGGAAGCGGGGGGGTCGAACACCGGGGAGCTGTTTTTT. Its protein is CASSVAEAGGSNTGELFF.